Listed below are T cell receptor beta chains from one sample, sequenced in a study of cytomegalovirus exposure and HLA in healthy donors. Method: immunoSEQ multiplex PCR; TCRdb's copy keeps in-frame clones and lacks some. The sample contains about 100,000 clones, about 70% of which appear only once. The sequencing input was PBMCs. The receptors come from a man aged 45-65 years in good health and CMV-seropositive. Both conserved end residues are part of each CDR3. Fields, in order: V gene, clone size, D gene, CDR3 protein. The D gene is left open where the match is weak. Clone size appears in some rows only: once, few, many, or a class for an expanded clone.

>TRBV2|NA|NA
CASSGHPNTEAFF
>TRBV6-1|NA|TRBD1
CASSRDRENTEAFF
>TRBV9|NA|NA
CASSVGGAGELFF
>TRBV6-1|few|NA
CASSRGRSYEQYF
>TRBV9|NA|NA
CASSFGGRPYNEQFF
>TRBV5-8|NA|NA
CASSRDFEETQYF
>TRBV6-6|once|NA
CASRPFRGLNTEAFF
>TRBV7-2|NA|TRBD2
CASSFGLAGDTQYF
>TRBV19|NA|NA
CASSIAAGARSPYEQYF
>TRBV5-1|NA|TRBD1
CASSRTGVNSGNTIYF
>TRBV14|NA|TRBD2
CASSQRAGLAAGTGANVLTF
>TRBV5-1|once|TRBD1
CASGPGQGAGTQYF
>TRBV18|NA|TRBD2
CASSPRPGTSGVETQYF
>TRBV6-5|NA|TRBD1
CASSSYGTGNGYTF
>TRBV27|NA|TRBD2
CASGSGRYSYEQYF
>TRBV19|NA|TRBD1
CASRGLTGQANTEAFF
>TRBV7-3|NA|NA
CASSFGTPNNNEQFF
>TRBV9|NA|TRBD1
CASSAPRGDRVSSPLHF
>TRBV18|NA|NA
CASSPPGQPYEQYF
>TRBV27|NA|TRBD1
CASARPGGAGTEAFF
>TRBV4-1|NA|NA
CASSQDPGRSGNTIYF
>TRBV28|NA|NA
CASSSPGDSYEQYF
>TRBV7-9|NA|NA
CASSSPGLVYGYTF
>TRBV14|few|TRBD1
CASSQGLIGQGFEQYF
>TRBV7-2|once|NA
CASSPWRGGADTQYF
>TRBV5-5|NA|TRBD1
CASSSLDRVYPGNTIYF
>TRBV5-1|NA|TRBD1
CASSRDRGGHEQYF
>TRBV19|few|NA
CASSITGTTDSPLHF
>TRBV5-1|NA|TRBD1
CASSTGQGIVDTQYF
>TRBV5-1|few|TRBD1
CASSVGQGFEPQHF
>TRBV7-2|few|TRBD1
CASSPKTGNTDTQYF
>TRBV19|NA|NA
CASSGQSFSGNTIYF
>TRBV6-1|NA|NA
CASSDTRDWTEAFF
>TRBV19|NA|NA
CASSIGGSTEAFF
>TRBV6-1|NA|NA
CASRPRGMSGDEQFF
>TRBV28|once|NA
CASSLRQMNTEAFF
>TRBV5-1|NA|TRBD1
CASSLSPLGQGYSPLHF
>TRBV5-3|NA|NA
CARSLYREANEKLFF
>TRBV30|few|NA
CAWSTSENTEAFF
>TRBV27|NA|TRBD1
CASSSHGQGFYGYTF
>TRBV9|NA|TRBD1
CASSGPTGPNYGYTF
>TRBV15|once|NA
CATSRMGHQLEAFF
>TRBV9|NA|NA
CASSAPNFYNEQFF
>TRBV9|NA|TRBD1
CASSDTGALDNEQFF
>TRBV11-2|NA|TRBD1
CASSLDSSGQGHEQFF
>TRBV7-6|NA|NA
CASSLAGEVSEQFF
>TRBV7-2|NA|TRBD1
CASSLDRGDYEQYF
>TRBV7-3|NA|NA
CASSPTSAGEQFF
>TRBV7-8|NA|NA
CASSPLGSSSQHF
>TRBV5-5|few|NA
CASSETVNNSPLHF
>TRBV7-2|NA|NA
CASSLVIRGTYGYTF
>TRBV28|NA|TRBD1
CASSLPLGGAYNEQFF